These T cell receptor beta chains were read from a single sample in a study of blood T cells in healthy people across ages. One entry per CDR3 protein, called by TCRdb with MiXCR from the 5' RACE reads. This table holds some 1,500,000 distinct CDR3 sequences, 35% to 45% found once. The specimen sequenced was blood. The receptors were gathered from a woman aged 18-29 years in good health. Each CDR3 is given with its conserved first and last residue. A D gene is named only where the DNA matches it firmly. Size is stated for part of the rows, as once, few or many counts, or as a class when the clone is expanded.

J gene | V gene | clone size | D gene | CDR3 DNA | CDR3 protein
TRBJ2-4 | TRBV20-1 | - | TRBD2 | TGCAGTGCTAGGACTAGCGGGGTAGCCAAAAACATTCAGTACTTC | CSARTSGVAKNIQYF
TRBJ1-5 | TRBV29-1 | - | - | TGCGGCGTTGAAGGCAGCCCCATTAGTAATCAGCCCCAGCATTTT | CGVEGSPISNQPQHF
TRBJ2-1 | TRBV12-3/TRBV12-4 | few | TRBD2 | TGTGCCAGCAGTCCGCGGACTAGCGGGTTCCCCCGGAATGAGCAGTTCTTC | CASSPRTSGFPRNEQFF
TRBJ2-1 | TRBV12-3/TRBV12-4 | - | - | TGTGCCAGCAGTTTTAGGCCGGGGACCTACGAGCAGTTCTTC | CASSFRPGTYEQFF
TRBJ1-4 | TRBV9 | - | - | TGTGCCAGCGGCGCAGGGAACAGGGTGGGTGAAAAACTGTTTTTT | CASGAGNRVGEKLFF
TRBJ2-1 | TRBV7-9 | few | TRBD2 | TGTGCCAGCAGGAAGACTAGCGGGGGGGCCGATGAGCAGTTCTTC | CASRKTSGGADEQFF
TRBJ2-2 | TRBV27 | few | - | TGTGCCAGCAGTTTTGGCAGGGCCACCGGGGAGCTGTTTTTT | CASSFGRATGELFF
TRBJ2-3 | TRBV24-1 | few | - | TGTGCCACCAGTGACGACAGCACGAACACAGATACGCAGTATTTT | CATSDDSTNTDTQYF
TRBJ2-7 | TRBV3-1 | few | - | TGTGCCAGCAGCCAAGAACCGGGACAACTATACGAGCAGTACTTC | CASSQEPGQLYEQYF
TRBJ2-7 | TRBV20-1 | - | TRBD2 | TGCAGTGTCGAAGCGGGGGAGGGCTCAAATGAGCAGTACTTC | CSVEAGEGSNEQYF
TRBJ2-2 | TRBV20-1 | - | - | TGCAGTGCTAGAGCCAGCCCCCGGACAGTGAACACCGGGGAGCTGTTTTTT | CSARASPRTVNTGELFF
TRBJ2-5 | TRBV15 | few | - | TGTGCCACCAGCAGAGATGGGACGGGGCTGCGCCAGTACTTC | CATSRDGTGLRQYF
TRBJ1-2 | TRBV5-8 | - | - | TGTGCCAGCAGCTTGCATAGGAGAACGACAGTCAGTGGCTACACCTTC | CASSLHRRTTVSGYTF
TRBJ2-5 | TRBV20-1 | few | TRBD2 | TGCAGTGCCCAGCGGGGGGCTTTACAAGAGACCCAGTACTTC | CSAQRGALQETQYF
TRBJ2-7 | TRBV9 | few | TRBD1 | TGTGCCAGCAGCGTAGAAGGACAGGGGTCCTACGAGCAGTACTTC | CASSVEGQGSYEQYF
TRBJ2-1 | TRBV7-6 | - | - | TGTGCCAGCAGCTTCCGGGTTCTCAATGAGCAGTTCTTC | CASSFRVLNEQFF
TRBJ2-7 | TRBV6-1 | - | - | TGTGCCAGCAGTGAAAGGACCTACGAGCAGTACTTC | CASSERTYEQYF